The clone carrying this T cell receptor beta chain was seen repeatedly, ten times or more. It was considered stable Graves' hyperthyroidism when ophthalmopathy did not progress within 18 months. It was uncontrolled infection, other autoimmune disease, pregnancy or lactation that excluded patients. These data are taken from a study of T cells in Graves' hyperthyroidism and ophthalmopathy. The germline V gene has CDR1 SGHTA and CDR2 FQGNSA. The V gene lost 3 bases and the J gene lost 0 bases, with 17 bases spanning the gap. This CDR3 spans 17 amino acids. Researchers took RNA transcripts and amplified the TCR beta CDR3 regions from them. An initial round of RT-PCR targeting the TCR CDR3 relied on the HTBI primer set. TCRdb re-derived calls from the multiplex PCR reads in MiXCR, one entry per CDR3 protein. The sample has hundreds of thousands of distinct CDR3 sequences; approximately 15% are singletons.

The receptor comes from a woman aged 25 to 45 with Graves' hyperthyroidism. The chain has TRBV7-2 and TRBJ1-1; a weak D match, TRBD1 (6 bases). What was sequenced was blood. CDR3 sequence (DNA): TGTGCCAGCAGCTTTTTCCCCACAGGGCCCGTGAACACTGAAGCTTTCTTT. It encodes CASSFFPTGPVNTEAFF. Filled out from reference TRBV7-2 and TRBJ1-1, the complete variable domain reads GAGVSQSPSNKVTEKGKDVELRCDPISGHTALYWYRQSLGQGLEFLIYFQGNSAPDKSGLPSDRFSAERTGGSVSTLTIQRTQQEDSAVYLCASSFFPTGPVNTEAFFGQGTRLTVV.